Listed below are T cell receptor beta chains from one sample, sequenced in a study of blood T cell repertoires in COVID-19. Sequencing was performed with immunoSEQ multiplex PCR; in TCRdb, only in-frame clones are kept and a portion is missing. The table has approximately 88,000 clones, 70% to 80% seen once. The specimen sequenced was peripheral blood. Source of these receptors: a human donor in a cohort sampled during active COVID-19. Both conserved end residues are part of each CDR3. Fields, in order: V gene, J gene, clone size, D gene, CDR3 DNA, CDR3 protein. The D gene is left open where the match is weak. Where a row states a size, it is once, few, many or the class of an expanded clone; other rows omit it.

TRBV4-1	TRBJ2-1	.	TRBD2	TGCGCCAGCAGCCAAGATGGGGCTAGCGGGATCGATGAGCAGTTCTTC	CASSQDGASGIDEQFF
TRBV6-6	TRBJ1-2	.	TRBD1	TGTGCCAGCAGACAACAGGGGGCGATCTATGGCTACACCTTC	CASRQQGAIYGYTF
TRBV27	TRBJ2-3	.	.	TGTGCCAGCAGCCTTTTCCCGGATACGCAGTATTTT	CASSLFPDTQYF
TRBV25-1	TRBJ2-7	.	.	TGTGCCACCAAAAAAGAGGGCTACGAGCAGTACTTC	CATKKEGYEQYF
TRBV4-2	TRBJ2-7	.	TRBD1	TGTGCCAGCAGCCTGGACAGGGGCTACGAGCAGTACTTC	CASSLDRGYEQYF
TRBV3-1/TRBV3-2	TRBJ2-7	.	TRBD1	TGTGCCAGCAGCCACCCGACAGGGGGCGGGTACGAGCAGTACTTC	CASSHPTGGGYEQYF
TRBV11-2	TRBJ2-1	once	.	TGTGCCAGCAGCACCAGCGAGGGCTATTACAATGAGCAGTTCTTC	CASSTSEGYYNEQFF
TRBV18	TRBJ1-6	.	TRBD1	TGTGCCAGCTCACCGCACAGGGGTGATGGGTCACCCCTCCACTTT	CASSPHRGDGSPLHF
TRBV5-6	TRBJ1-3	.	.	TGTGCCAGCAGCTTGGGGGGCTCGGTGAACACCATATATTTT	CASSLGGSVNTIYF
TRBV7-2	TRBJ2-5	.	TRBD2	TGTGCCAGCAGGCTAGCGGGAGGGGGAGAGACCCAGTACTTC	CASRLAGGGETQYF
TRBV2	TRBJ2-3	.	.	TGTGCCAGCAGTGATGGGGTAGGGGACACAGATACGCAGTATTTT	CASSDGVGDTDTQYF
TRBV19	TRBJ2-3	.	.	TGTGCCAGTAGTATATCAGGTAGCACAGATACGCAGTATTTT	CASSISGSTDTQYF
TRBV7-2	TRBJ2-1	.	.	TGTGCCAGCACCCAGGGTAATAACAATGAGCAGTTCTTC	CASTQGNNNEQFF
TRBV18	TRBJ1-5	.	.	TGTGCCAGCTCACCTCGACAAGGAGGACAGCCCCAGCATTTT	CASSPRQGGQPQHF
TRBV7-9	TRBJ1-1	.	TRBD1	TGTGCCAGCAGCTTAACCCAGGGGGCGGTCGAAGCTTTCTTT	CASSLTQGAVEAFF
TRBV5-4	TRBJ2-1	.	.	TGTGCCAGCAGCTTGCCCCGGGGATCCAATGAGCAGTTCTTC	CASSLPRGSNEQFF
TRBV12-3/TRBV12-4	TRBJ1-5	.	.	TGTGCCAGCAGCTTACAGGGCAATCAGCCCCAGCATTTT	CASSLQGNQPQHF
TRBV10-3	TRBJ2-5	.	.	TGTGCCACCGCCGCCGGGCAAGAGACCCAGTACTTC	CATAAGQETQYF
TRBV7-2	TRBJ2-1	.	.	TGTGCCAGCAGCCCCAGAACCCTGCGGGTGTCCTACAATGAGCAGTTCTTC	CASSPRTLRVSYNEQFF
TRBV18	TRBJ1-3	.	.	TGTGCCAGCTCACCACCGGGCAGGGCCTCTGGAAACACCATATATTTT	CASSPPGRASGNTIYF
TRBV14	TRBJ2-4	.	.	TGTGCCAGCAGCCAAGACCTGGGCAACTCTAAAAACATTCAGTACTTC	CASSQDLGNSKNIQYF
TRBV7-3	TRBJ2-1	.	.	TGTGCCAGCAGCTTAAACGGGAAATCCTACAATGAGCAGTTCTTC	CASSLNGKSYNEQFF
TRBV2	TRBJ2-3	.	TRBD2	TGTGCCAGTAGGACTAGCGGGGGTGCAGATACGCAGTATTTT	CASRTSGGADTQYF
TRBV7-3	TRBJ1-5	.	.	TGTGCCAGCAGCTTCAGGGAACGTATTACCCAGCATTTT	CASSFRERITQHF
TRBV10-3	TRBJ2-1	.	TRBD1	TGTGCCTCCAGACAGGGTGGCAATGAGCAGTTCTTC	CASRQGGNEQFF
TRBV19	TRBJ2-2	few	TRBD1	TGTGCCAGTAGTATCGGCACAGGGGGAATCACCGGGGAGCTGTTTTTT	CASSIGTGGITGELFF
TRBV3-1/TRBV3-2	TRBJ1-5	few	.	TGTGCCAGCAGCCAGGGGGCAAGACAGCCCCAGCATTTT	CASSQGARQPQHF
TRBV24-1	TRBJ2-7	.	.	TGTGCCACCAGTGATCGAACCAGGGGACCAAGCGAGCAGTACTTC	CATSDRTRGPSEQYF
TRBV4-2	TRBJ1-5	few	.	TGTGCCAGCAGCCAATTGGCTCAAGCCCGGGGCAATCAGCCCCAGCATTTT	CASSQLAQARGNQPQHF
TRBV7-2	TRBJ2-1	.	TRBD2	TGTGCCAGCAGCTTAGAATCTAGCGGGAGTTTTGAGCAGTTCTTC	CASSLESSGSFEQFF
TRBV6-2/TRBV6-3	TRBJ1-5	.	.	TGTGCCAGCAGTTACGGAAACAGGGTCGGGGGCAATCAGCCCCAGCATTTT	CASSYGNRVGGNQPQHF
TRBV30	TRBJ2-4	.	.	TGTGCCTGGAGTTGGGCAGGAGGGGCCAAAAACATTCAGTACTTC	CAWSWAGGAKNIQYF
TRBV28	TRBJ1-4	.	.	TGTGCCAGCACAGAAGCAGGGCAAGGCGAAAAACTGTTTTTT	CASTEAGQGEKLFF
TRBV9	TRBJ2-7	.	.	TGTGCCAGCAGCAACCGGGACACCGGCTCCTACGAGCAGTACTTC	CASSNRDTGSYEQYF
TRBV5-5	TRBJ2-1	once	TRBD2	TGTGCCAGCAGCTTTCGGACTAGCGGGAGCCTTAATGAGCAGTTCTTC	CASSFRTSGSLNEQFF
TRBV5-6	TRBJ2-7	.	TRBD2	TGTGCCAGCAGCTTGGGAGGAGCGGGAGATTCCCACGAGCAGTACTTC	CASSLGGAGDSHEQYF
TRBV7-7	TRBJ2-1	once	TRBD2	TGTGCTAGCAGCCCGATCGGTAGCGGGGCTTACAATGAGCAGTTCTTC	CASSPIGSGAYNEQFF
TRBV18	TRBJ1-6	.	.	TGTGCCAGCTCACCACGCGGGGAGCATTCACCCCTCCACTTT	CASSPRGEHSPLHF
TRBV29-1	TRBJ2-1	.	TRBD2	TGCAGCGTTGATACTAGCGGGAGGGACAATGAGCAGTTCTTC	CSVDTSGRDNEQFF
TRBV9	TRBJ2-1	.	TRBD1	TGTGCCAGCAGCCCGGACAGGTCCCCAGGGCAGTTCTTC	CASSPDRSPGQFF
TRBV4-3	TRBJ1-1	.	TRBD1	TGCGCCAGCAGCCAAGGGGACAGGCGATCACATGAAGCTTTCTTT	CASSQGDRRSHEAFF
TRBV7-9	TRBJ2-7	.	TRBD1	TGTGCCAGCAGCTTAGGGGACAGGGACTACGAGCAGTACTTC	CASSLGDRDYEQYF
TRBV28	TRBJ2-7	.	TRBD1	TGTGCCAGCAGCCGCCGGGACAGGGCCTCCTACGAGCAGTACTTC	CASSRRDRASYEQYF
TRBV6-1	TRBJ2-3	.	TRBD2	TGTGCCAGCAGTGACGGTAGCGGGAGTTTTTCAGATACGCAGTATTTT	CASSDGSGSFSDTQYF
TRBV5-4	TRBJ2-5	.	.	TGTGCCAGCAGCCCTGTGGGGGGTAGGGAGACCCAGTACTTC	CASSPVGGRETQYF
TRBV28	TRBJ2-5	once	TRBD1	TGTGCCAGCAGGGAAGGTGACAGGGGCCGGGCCCAGTACTTC	CASREGDRGRAQYF
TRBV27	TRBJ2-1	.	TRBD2	TGTGCCAGCAGTCCCTGGACTAGCATCTACAATGAGCAGTTCTTC	CASSPWTSIYNEQFF
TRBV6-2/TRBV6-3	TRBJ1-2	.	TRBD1	TGTGCCAGCAGCCACGGGGGACAGCGGATCTATGGCTACACCTTC	CASSHGGQRIYGYTF
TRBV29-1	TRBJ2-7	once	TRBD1	TGCAGCATTAAGACAGGGCCTCCCTACGAGCAGTACTTC	CSIKTGPPYEQYF
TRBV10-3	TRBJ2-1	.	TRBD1	TGTGCCATCAGTGCGCCGGGACAGGGAAATGAGCAGTTCTTC	CAISAPGQGNEQFF
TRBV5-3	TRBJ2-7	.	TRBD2	TGTGCCAGAAGCAAAGATTCTAGCGGGAAATCCTACGAGCAGTACTTC	CARSKDSSGKSYEQYF
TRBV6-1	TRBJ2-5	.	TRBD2	TGTGCCAGCAGACGTCTAGCGGGAGGGCAAGAGACCCAGTACTTC	CASRRLAGGQETQYF